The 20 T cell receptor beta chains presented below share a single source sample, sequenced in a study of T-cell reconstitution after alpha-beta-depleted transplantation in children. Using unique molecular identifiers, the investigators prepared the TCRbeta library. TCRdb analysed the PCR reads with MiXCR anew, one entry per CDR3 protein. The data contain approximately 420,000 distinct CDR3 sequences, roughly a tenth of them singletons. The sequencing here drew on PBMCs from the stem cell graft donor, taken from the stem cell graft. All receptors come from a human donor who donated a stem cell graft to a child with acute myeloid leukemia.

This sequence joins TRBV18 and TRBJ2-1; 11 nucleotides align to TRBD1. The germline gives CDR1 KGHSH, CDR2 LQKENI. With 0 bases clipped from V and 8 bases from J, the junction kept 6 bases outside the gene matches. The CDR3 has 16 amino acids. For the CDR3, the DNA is TGTGCCAGCTCACCACCGATAGGACAGGGGGCCTATGAGCAGTTCTTC. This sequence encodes CASSPPIGQGAYEQFF.

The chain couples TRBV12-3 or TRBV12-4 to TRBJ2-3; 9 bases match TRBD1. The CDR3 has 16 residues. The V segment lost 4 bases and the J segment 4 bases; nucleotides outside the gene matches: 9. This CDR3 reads CASSSPTGGRSDTQYF. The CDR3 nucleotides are TGTGCCAGCAGTTCCCCGACAGGGGGTCGGTCAGATACGCAGTATTTT.

In DNA, the CDR3 is TGCGCCAGCAGCCAATACTTCGCGGCTACGAACACCGGGGAGCTGTTTTTT. Its translation is CASSQYFAATNTGELFF. The V call is TRBV4-1, the J call TRBJ2-2; D is unresolved. V lost 2 bases and J lost 0, with 13 bases in between. The CDR3 is made up of 17 amino acids. Germline CDR1 reads MGHRA; CDR2 reads YSYEKL.

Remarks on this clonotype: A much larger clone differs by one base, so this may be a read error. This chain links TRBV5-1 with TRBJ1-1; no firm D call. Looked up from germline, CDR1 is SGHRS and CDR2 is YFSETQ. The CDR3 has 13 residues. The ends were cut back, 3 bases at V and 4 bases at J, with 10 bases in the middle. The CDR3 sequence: CASSSDGFTEAFF. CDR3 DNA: TGCGCCAGCAGCTCGGACGGCTTCACTGAAGCTTTCTTT.

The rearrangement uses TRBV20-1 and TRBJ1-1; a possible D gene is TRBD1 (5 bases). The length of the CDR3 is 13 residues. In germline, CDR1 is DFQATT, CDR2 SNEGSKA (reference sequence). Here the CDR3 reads CSADRGRESEAFF. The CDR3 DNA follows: TGCAGCGCTGACCGGGGACGGGAGTCTGAAGCTTTCTTT.

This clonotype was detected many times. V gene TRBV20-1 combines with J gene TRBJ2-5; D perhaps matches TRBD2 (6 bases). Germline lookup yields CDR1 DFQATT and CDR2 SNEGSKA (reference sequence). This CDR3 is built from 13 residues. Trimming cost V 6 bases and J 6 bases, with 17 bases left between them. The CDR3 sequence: CSAYRDSAKTQYF. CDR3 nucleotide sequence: TGCAGTGCCTACCGGGACTCAGCAAAGACCCAGTACTTC.

This CDR3 is CASNLQGGPDTQYF. CDR3 bases: TGTGCCAGCAACCTCCAGGGGGGCCCAGATACGCAGTATTTT. The rearrangement uses TRBV16 and TRBJ2-3; tentative D call: TRBD1 (7 bases). Germline lookup yields CDR1 KGHSY and CDR2 FQNENV. The CDR3 covers 14 residues. V was clipped by 7 bases and J by 4 bases, with 15 bases between them.

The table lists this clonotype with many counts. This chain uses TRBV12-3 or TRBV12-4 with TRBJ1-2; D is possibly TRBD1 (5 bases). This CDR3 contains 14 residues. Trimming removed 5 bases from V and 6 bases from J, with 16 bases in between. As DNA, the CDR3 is TGTGCCAGCAGTCACCAGGGCCTCCGAGATGGCTACACCTTC. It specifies CASSHQGLRDGYTF.

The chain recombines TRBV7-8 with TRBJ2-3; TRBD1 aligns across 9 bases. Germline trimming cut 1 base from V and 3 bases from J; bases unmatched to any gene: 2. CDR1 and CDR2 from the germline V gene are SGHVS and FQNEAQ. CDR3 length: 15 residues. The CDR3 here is CASSLVGTGTDTQYF. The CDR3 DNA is TGTGCCAGCAGCTTAGTAGGGACAGGGACAGATACGCAGTATTTT. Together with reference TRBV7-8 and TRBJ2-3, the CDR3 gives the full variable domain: GAGVSQSPRYKVAKRGQDVALRCDPISGHVSLFWYQQALGQGPEFLTYFQNEAQLDKSGLPSDRFFAERPEGSVSTLKIQRTQQEDSAVYLCASSLVGTGTDTQYFGPGTRLTVL.

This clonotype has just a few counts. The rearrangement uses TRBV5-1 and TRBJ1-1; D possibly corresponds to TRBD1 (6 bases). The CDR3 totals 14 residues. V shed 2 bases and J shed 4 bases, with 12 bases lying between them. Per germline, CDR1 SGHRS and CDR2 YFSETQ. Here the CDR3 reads CASSFSGGSTEAFF. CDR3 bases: TGCGCCAGCAGCTTTTCGGGGGGCAGCACTGAAGCTTTCTTT. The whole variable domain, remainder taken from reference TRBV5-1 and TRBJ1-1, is KAGVTQTPRYLIKTRGQQVTLSCSPISGHRSVSWYQQTPGQGLQFLFEYFSETQRNKGNFPGRFSGRQFSNSRSEMNVSTLELGDSALYLCASSFSGGSTEAFFGQGTRLTVV.

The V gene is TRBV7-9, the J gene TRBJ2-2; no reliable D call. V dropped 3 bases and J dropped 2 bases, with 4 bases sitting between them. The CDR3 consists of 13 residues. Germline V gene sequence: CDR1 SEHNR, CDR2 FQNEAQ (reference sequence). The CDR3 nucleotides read TGTGCCAGCAGCTTTTTCAACACCGGGGAGCTGTTTTTT. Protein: CASSFFNTGELFF.

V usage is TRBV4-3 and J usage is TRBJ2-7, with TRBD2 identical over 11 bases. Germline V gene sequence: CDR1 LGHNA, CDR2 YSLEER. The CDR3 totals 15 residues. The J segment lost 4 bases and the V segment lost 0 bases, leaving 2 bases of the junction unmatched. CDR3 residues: CASSQDPSGRYEQYF. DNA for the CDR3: TGCGCCAGCAGCCAAGACCCTAGCGGGAGGTACGAGCAGTACTTC.

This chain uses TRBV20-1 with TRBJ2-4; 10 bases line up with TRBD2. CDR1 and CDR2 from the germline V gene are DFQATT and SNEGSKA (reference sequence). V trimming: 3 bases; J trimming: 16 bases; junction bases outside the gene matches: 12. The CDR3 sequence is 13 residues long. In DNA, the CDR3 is TGCAGTGCTAGCCCCCCTAGCGGGGGACCTCTCTACTTC. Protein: CSASPPSGGPLYF.

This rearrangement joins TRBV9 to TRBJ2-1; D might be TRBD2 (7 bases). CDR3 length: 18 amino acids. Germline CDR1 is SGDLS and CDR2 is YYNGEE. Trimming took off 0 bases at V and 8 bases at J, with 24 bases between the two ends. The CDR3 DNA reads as TGTGCCAGCAGCGTAGGCCCGCGCGGGGCGGGGGCTAGGGATGAGCAGTTCTTC. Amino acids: CASSVGPRGAGARDEQFF.

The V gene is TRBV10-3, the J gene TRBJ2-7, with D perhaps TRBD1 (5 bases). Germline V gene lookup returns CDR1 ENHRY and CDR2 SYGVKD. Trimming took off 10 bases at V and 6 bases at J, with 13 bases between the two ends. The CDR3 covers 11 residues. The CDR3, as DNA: TGTGCCACGTTTAATGGGGCCGAGCAGTACTTC. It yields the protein CATFNGAEQYF.

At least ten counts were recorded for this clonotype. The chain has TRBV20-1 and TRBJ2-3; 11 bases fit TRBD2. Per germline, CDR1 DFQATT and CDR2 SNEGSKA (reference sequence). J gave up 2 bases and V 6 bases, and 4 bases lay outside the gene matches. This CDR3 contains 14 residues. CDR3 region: CSARLAGLTDTQYF. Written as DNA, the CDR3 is TGCAGTGCAAGACTAGCGGGACTCACAGATACGCAGTATTTT.

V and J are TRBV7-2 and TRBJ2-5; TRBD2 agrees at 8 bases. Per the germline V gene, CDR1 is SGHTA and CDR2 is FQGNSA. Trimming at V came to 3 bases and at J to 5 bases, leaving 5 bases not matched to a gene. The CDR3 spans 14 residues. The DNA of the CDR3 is TGTGCCAGCAGCTTCCGGGGGGGCCTGGAGACCCAGTACTTC. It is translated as CASSFRGGLETQYF.

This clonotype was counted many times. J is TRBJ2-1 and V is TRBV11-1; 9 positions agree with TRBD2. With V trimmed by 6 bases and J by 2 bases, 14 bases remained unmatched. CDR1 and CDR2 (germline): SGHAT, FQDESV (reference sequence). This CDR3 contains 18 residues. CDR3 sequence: CASRTGTSSPWAYNEQFF. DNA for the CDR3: TGTGCCAGCAGGACCGGGACTAGCAGCCCTTGGGCCTACAATGAGCAGTTCTTC.

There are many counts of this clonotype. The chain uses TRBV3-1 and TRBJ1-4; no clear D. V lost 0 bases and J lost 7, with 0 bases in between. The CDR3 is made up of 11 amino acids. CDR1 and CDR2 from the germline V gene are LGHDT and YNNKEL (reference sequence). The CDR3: CASSQDEKLFF. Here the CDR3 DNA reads TGTGCCAGCAGCCAAGATGAAAAACTGTTTTTT.

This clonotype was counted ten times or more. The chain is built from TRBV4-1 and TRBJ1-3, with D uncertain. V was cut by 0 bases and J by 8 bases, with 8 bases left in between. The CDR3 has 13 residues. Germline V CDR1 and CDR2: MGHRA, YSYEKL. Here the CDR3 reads CASSQDLGYTIYF. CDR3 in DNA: TGCGCCAGCAGCCAAGATCTAGGGTACACCATATATTTT.